The TCR beta chain described here comes from a study of early T cells in non-severe SARS-CoV-2 infection. Turning to the study itself: Sequencing targeted bulk RNA from unsorted whole blood, leaving chains unpaired. General study points: Missing private and CD4 specificities, VDJdb matching favored anti-spike CD8 responses.

Researchers tagged individual cDNA molecules with unique molecular identifiers. TCRdb re-called the 5' RACE reads through MiXCR, storing one row per CDR3 protein. The sample consists of around 80,000 distinct CDR3 sequences, approximately 11% of them appearing once. The CDR3 length is 13 residues. The V gene's germline CDR1 is SGHTA and CDR2 FQGTGA. V lost 3 bases, J lost 4 bases, and 1 base stayed unmatched. This clonotype was seen repeatedly, ten times or more. Its specificity is unknown. V and J are TRBV7-3 and TRBJ2-5; 8 bases are shared with TRBD1. The sequence was obtained from an adult who was a healthcare worker with PCR-confirmed SARS-CoV-2 infection or an uninfected control (not recorded which). The sequencing used whole blood, collected at baseline. The CDR3 DNA follows: TGTGCCAGCAGCTTCACAGGGGGAGAGACCCAGTACTTC. Encoded protein: CASSFTGGETQYF.